This T cell receptor (beta chain) was retrieved from a study of blood T cells in healthy people across ages. Per the germline V gene, CDR1 is LGHDT and CDR2 is YNNKEL (reference sequence). V lost 1 base, J lost 6 bases, and 13 bases lay in between. CDR3 size: 15 residues. The study's findings and limits: It was held that the diversity estimates obtained from one million T cells were underestimates.

Combining a sample-barcoded 5' primer with a J-beta primer mix, a second PCR ran for about 6 to 11 cycles. A template-switch adaptor that had 12 random nucleotides put a tag on each cDNA molecule. Each CDR3 protein is one row after TCRdb ran MiXCR on the 5' RACE reads. The sample yields 1.5 million to 1.9 million distinct CDR3 sequences, 35% to 45% seen once. Notes on this clonotype: Its antigen is not identified.

This chain links TRBV3-1 with TRBJ1-5; a possible D gene is TRBD1 (6 bases). The sample taken for sequencing was blood. The sequence came from a young woman in good health. The chain's CDR3 is CASSQAQGRSQPQHF. CDR3 bases: TGTGCCAGCAGCCAAGCTCAGGGGAGAAGTCAGCCCCAGCATTTT. Full variable domain (rest looked up from reference TRBV3-1 and TRBJ1-5): DTAVSQTPKYLVTQMGNDKSIKCEQNLGHDTMYWYKQDSKKFLKIMFSYNNKELIINETVPNRFSPKSPDKAHLNLHINSLELGDSAVYFCASSQAQGRSQPQHFGDGTRLSIL.